This TCR beta chain was retrieved from a study of cytomegalovirus exposure and HLA in healthy donors. Study-level results: Further analysis was carried out later, and it showed several of the most significant clusters appearing linked to common viral pathogens. Some TCR beta chains (164 of them) were listed as cytomegalovirus-associated. Most TCR sequences were rare, but some public TCRs occurred in many donors.

Likely unrecorded immune exposures existed in these nominally healthy donors. With respect to this clone: Its antigen is unknown.

The PCR employed 60 Vbeta primers together with 13 Jbeta primers. Clones were read by immunoSEQ multiplex PCR, and TCRdb kept only the in-frame ones, dropping some. The table includes 100,000 or so clones, roughly 76% detected once. CDR1 LNHDA and CDR2 SQIVND come from the germline V gene (reference sequence). The CDR3 runs 15 residues. V was clipped by 10 bases and J by 0 bases, with 16 bases between them. Sequencing was performed on PBMCs. The sequence came from a man aged 40-49 years in good health and CMV-seronegative. This sequence joins TRBV19 and TRBJ1-5; possibly TRBD1 for D (6 bases). The CDR3, as DNA: TGTGCCACCTCGGACAGCCTTAATAGCAATCAGCCCCAGCATTTT. Amino acid sequence: CATSDSLNSNQPQHF.